There are many counts of the clone carrying this T cell receptor beta chain. Trimming left V 1 base short and J 6 bases short, with 8 bases between. Germline CDR1 LNHNV, CDR2 YYDKDF (reference sequence). The CDR3 extends over 13 amino acids. These data are taken from a study of neurological immune-mediated disorders. Using its own MiXCR run on the 5' RACE reads, TCRdb lists one record per CDR3 protein. Counted here are about 21,000 distinct CDR3 sequences, roughly 17% occurring once; the ten biggest clones make up roughly 7%. The chain couples TRBV15 to TRBJ2-3; D is possibly TRBD1 (5 bases). Sequenced: CD8+ T cells from blood. This receptor was taken from a woman under 30 with multiple sclerosis. The CDR3 is CATSRGGADTQYF. CDR3 DNA sequence: TGTGCCACCAGCAGAGGTGGGGCCGATACGCAGTATTTT.